This T cell receptor beta chain was captured by sequencing in a study of metastatic and nonmetastatic thyroid tumors (dated by TCRdb to the early 2020s). A note on the overall study: For patients with malignant and with benign thyroid disease, the researchers compared repertoires between peripheral blood samples and tumor or nodule tissue samples.

Before undergoing thyroid surgery, none of the patients had been given any kind of treatment. The study retrospectively analysed patient clinical samples collected from about 2012 to 2019 using T-cell receptor beta sequencing. The germline V gene supplies CDR1 MNHEY and CDR2 SVGEGT. Inclusive of the bounding cysteine and phenylalanine, the CDR3 is 15 residues long. Just CDR3 DNA is preserved here, 45 bases in frame from base 1. Remarks on this clone: This clone's antigen is unknown. The junction shows a germline mismatch at one end, possibly a read error.

The library was generated by PCR. The run used an Illumina HiSeq 4000. The TCR beta-chain CDR3 region of each patient was profiled by high-throughput sequencing. The published analysis was carried out like this. The researchers built a classifier to tell apart papillary thyroid cancer patients with distant metastasis, based on CDR3 differences among clinicopathological groups. To measure repertoire diversity the researchers used the Shannon index, while the Morisita-Horn index served to gauge how similar the tumor and blood repertoires were. The public reads were quality trimmed at Q25 with fastp and then assembled into clones with MiXCR by TCRdb, keeping productive beta chains. The V and J calls were determined by TCRdb, not by the authors. Recorded for this sample are 25,000 to 35,000 clones; around 25% of them occurred a single time. The ten biggest clones cover under 10% of the sample. The investigation overall reported the following: In both blood and tumor samples, malignant tumors were reported to have significantly higher TCR beta diversity than benign nodules.

The origin of this receptor is a female donor with papillary thyroid cancer or a benign thyroid nodule (not recorded which). Some clones in this sample may be carry-over from other donors' samples. Sequenced input: blood. Rearrangement joined TRBV6-2 or TRBV6-3 to TRBJ1-2, and possibly TRBD1, on 5 matching bases. DNA sequence: TGTGCCAGCAGGCTACTCCAGGGTATGGGCTATGGTTACACCTTC. Translated, this gives CASRLLQGMGYGYTF.